One and the same sample provided the 29 T cell receptor beta chains below, sequenced in a study of OX40 agonist ivuxolimab in advanced cancers. The data were produced by immunoSEQ multiplex PCR, yet TCRdb's version contains in-frame clones alone and is incomplete. The sample records 71,000 or so clones, approximately 90% being singletons. The specimen was CD4+ or CD8+ T cells sorted from blood, collected in a trial of the OX40 agonist ivuxolimab. These receptors all stem from an adult with an advanced solid tumor such as melanoma, head and neck, liver or kidney cancer.

The chain couples TRBV7-2 to TRBJ2-1, with TRBD2 matching 15 bases. V shed 6 bases and J 3 bases; nucleotides not matched to a gene: 9. CDR1 is SGHTA and CDR2 is FQGNSA in the germline V gene. The CDR3 runs to 18 residues. The CDR3 DNA sequence: TGTGCCAGCAGTTCGGGACTAGCGGGAGGTTTTAGCTACAATGAGCAGTTCTTC. It specifies CASSSGLAGGFSYNEQFF.

The chain couples TRBV6-5 to TRBJ1-5; 10 nucleotides align to TRBD1. This CDR3 contains 14 residues. The germline gives CDR1 MNHEY, CDR2 SVGAGI. V dropped 4 bases and J dropped 10; count of bases not matched to a gene: 7. The CDR3 protein is CASSSTGGGEPQHF. In nucleotides, the CDR3 is TGTGCCAGCAGTTCGACAGGGGGCGGTGAACCCCAGCATTTT.

This clone was recorded a few times. J is TRBJ1-5 and V is TRBV4-1; no reliable D call. The germline CDR1 and CDR2 sequences are MGHRA and YSYEKL. V was clipped by 2 bases and J by 4 bases, with 6 bases between them. There are 13 residues in the CDR3. The CDR3 DNA follows: TGCGCCAGCAGCCAACCCAGGAATCAGCCCCAGCATTTT. Its protein product is CASSQPRNQPQHF.

V usage is TRBV7-9 and J usage is TRBJ1-2; D might be TRBD1 (5 bases). From germline, CDR1 is SEHNR and CDR2 FQNEAQ (reference sequence). The CDR3 totals 14 residues. Trimming left V 5 bases short and J 6 bases short, with 16 bases between. In DNA form, the CDR3 reads TGTGCCAGCAGCCTACAAGGGGCGGTGGATGGCTACACCTTC. Translating gives CASSLQGAVDGYTF.

The chain joins TRBV18 to TRBJ1-1, with D tentatively TRBD1 (6 bases). Germline V gene sequence: CDR1 KGHSH, CDR2 LQKENI. This CDR3 spans 14 amino acids. The V end lost 2 bases, the J end lost 5 bases, and 12 bases lay between the germline ends. The CDR3 protein is CASSPTQGGTEAFF. The CDR3 DNA reads as TGTGCCAGCTCACCAACACAGGGAGGAACTGAAGCTTTCTTT.

This chain connects TRBV6-1 to TRBJ2-7, with D hard to call. Germline lookup yields CDR1 MNHNS and CDR2 SASEGT. V lost 4 bases, J lost 7 bases, and 5 bases lay in between. CDR3 length: 10 residues. CDR3 in DNA: TGTGCCAGCAGTGGATGGGAGCAGTACTTC. This sequence encodes CASSGWEQYF.

V gene TRBV4-2 combines with J gene TRBJ2-2; the D call may be TRBD1 or TRBD2 (6 bases each). This CDR3 region has 16 residues. CDR1 is LGHNA and CDR2 is YNFKEQ in the germline V gene. Trimming stripped 0 bases from V and 7 bases from J, with 15 bases between. The CDR3 spells CASSQDLSGAGGELFF. DNA for the CDR3: TGTGCCAGCAGCCAAGATTTATCGGGGGCCGGCGGGGAGCTGTTTTTT.

V and J are TRBV7-2 and TRBJ2-1; tentative D call: TRBD1 (6 bases). Germline V gives CDR1 SGHTA, CDR2 FQGNSA. The CDR3 extends over 12 amino acids. V dropped 5 bases and J dropped 6 bases, with 8 bases sitting between them. CDR3 in DNA: TGTGCCAGCAGCGAACAGGGCAATGAGCAGTTCTTC. As protein: CASSEQGNEQFF.

This clone occurred once. V usage is TRBV28 and J usage is TRBJ2-1; D is possibly TRBD2 (5 bases). Germline V lookup: CDR1 MDHEN, CDR2 SYDVKM. V lost 6 bases to trimming and J lost 7 bases, with 10 bases between them. The CDR3 runs 12 residues. The CDR3 region is CASSLLGNEQFF. The DNA of the CDR3 is TGTGCCAGCAGCCTACTAGGAAATGAGCAGTTCTTC.

The V and J genes are TRBV5-1 and TRBJ2-1; D is tentatively TRBD1 or TRBD2 (5 bases each). Germline CDR1 is SGHRS and CDR2 is YFSETQ. CDR3 length equals 16 residues. Trimming left V 0 bases short and J 10 bases short, with 20 bases between. The DNA of the CDR3 is TGCGCCAGCAGCTTGGCGTGGGGGACGGTACTAGGGGAGCAGTTCTTC. Translated: CASSLAWGTVLGEQFF.

The chain couples TRBV25-1 to TRBJ2-7; 10 nucleotides align to TRBD2. The CDR3 contains 15 residues. Germline CDR1 MGHDK, CDR2 SYGVNS. The V and J ends lost 3 bases and 2 bases, in that order; junction bases with no gene match: 4. CDR3 DNA: TGTGCCAGCAGTGACCGGACTAGCGGCACCTACGAGCAGTACTTC. Residues: CASSDRTSGTYEQYF.

V and J are TRBV19 and TRBJ2-1, with 9 bases lining up with TRBD1. Trimming at V came to 5 bases and at J to 5 bases, leaving 4 bases not matched to a gene. The CDR3 runs to 14 residues. Germline V gene data show CDR1 as LNHDA and CDR2 as SQIVND (reference sequence). The CDR3 DNA reads TGTGCCAGTAGTTCAACAGGGGGCAACAATGAGCAGTTCTTC. This sequence encodes CASSSTGGNNEQFF.

This chain links TRBV2 with TRBJ2-1, with D possibly matching TRBD2 (6 bases). V lost 6 bases and J 7 bases, leaving 19 bases between the germline ends. This CDR3 comprises 15 residues. The germline gives CDR1 SNHLY, CDR2 FYNNEI. Here the CDR3 DNA reads TGTGCCAGCAGCCGGAGCGGAGGGAATAGGAATGAGCAGTTCTTC. Its protein product is CASSRSGGNRNEQFF.

This rearrangement joins TRBV7-3 to TRBJ2-3, with TRBD2 identical over 12 bases. Trimming removed 1 base from V and 0 bases from J; junction bases left unmatched: 2. Germline V gene data show CDR1 as SGHTA and CDR2 as FQGTGA. The CDR3 contains 17 residues. CDR3: CASSLIGTSGSTDTQYF. CDR3 bases: TGTGCCAGCAGCTTAATCGGGACTAGCGGGAGCACAGATACGCAGTATTTT.

This clone was recorded only once. The CDR3 sequence: CACRGKSYNEQFF. CDR3 bases: TGTGCCTGCAGGGGAAAATCCTACAATGAGCAGTTCTTC. The chain combines TRBV30 with TRBJ2-1, with a tentative D call TRBD1 (6 bases). Germline CDR1 GTSNPN, CDR2 SVGIG (reference sequence). The V end was cut by 6 bases, the J end by 1 base, with 10 bases between. CDR3 length: 13 residues.

The V gene is TRBV9, the J gene TRBJ2-3; 8 bases are shared with TRBD2. The germline V gene has CDR1 SGDLS and CDR2 YYNGEE. The CDR3 has 15 amino acids. V dropped 0 bases and J dropped 5; count of bases not matched to a gene: 5. CDR3 DNA: TGTGCCAGCAGCGTAGCCAGCGGGAGTGGAGATACGCAGTATTTT. Translation: CASSVASGSGDTQYF.

The chain combines TRBV7-9 with TRBJ2-2; D is uncertain. Germline lookup yields CDR1 SEHNR and CDR2 FQNEAQ (reference sequence). This CDR3 has 16 amino acids. Trimming removed 5 bases at V and 3 bases at J, with 16 bases between. CDR3 region: CASSPLGSEDTGELFF. CDR3 DNA: TGTGCCAGCAGCCCCCTGGGATCAGAGGACACCGGGGAGCTGTTTTTT.

The chain recombines TRBV18 with TRBJ2-7, with 10 bases identical to TRBD2. There are 13 residues in the CDR3. Trimming took 3 bases from V and 7 from J; bases not matched to a gene: 3. From germline, CDR1 is KGHSH and CDR2 LQKENI. CDR3 sequence reads: CASSPELAGEQYF. Written as DNA, the CDR3 is TGTGCCAGCTCACCCGAACTAGCGGGGGAGCAGTACTTC.

This rearrangement joins TRBV19 to TRBJ2-3, with D unresolved. This CDR3 has 14 amino acids. Trimming cost V 0 bases and J 2 bases, with 6 bases left between them. CDR1 is LNHDA, CDR2 SQIVND, per germline (reference sequence). CDR3 amino acids: CASSIEGYTDTQYF. The DNA for the CDR3 is TGTGCCAGTAGTATAGAAGGGTACACAGATACGCAGTATTTT. Full variable domain (remainder filled in from reference TRBV19 and TRBJ2-3): DGGITQSPKYLFRKEGQNVTLSCEQNLNHDAMYWYRQDPGQGLRLIYYSQIVNDFQKGDIAEGYSVSREKKESFPLTVTSAQKNPTAFYLCASSIEGYTDTQYFGPGTRLTVL.

This chain links TRBV19 with TRBJ2-5; 8 bases are a match to TRBD2. The V segment lost 6 bases and the J segment 4 bases; nucleotides outside the gene matches: 7. The germline gives CDR1 LNHDA, CDR2 SQIVND (reference sequence). This CDR3 comprises 14 residues. CDR3 nucleotides: TGTGCCAGTAGCCGTAGCGGGATGCGAGAGACCCAGTACTTC. Its protein product is CASSRSGMRETQYF. The complete variable domain, with remaining parts taken from reference TRBV19 and TRBJ2-5, reads DGGITQSPKYLFRKEGQNVTLSCEQNLNHDAMYWYRQDPGQGLRLIYYSQIVNDFQKGDIAEGYSVSREKKESFPLTVTSAQKNPTAFYLCASSRSGMRETQYFGPGTRLLVL.

The V gene is TRBV19, the J gene TRBJ2-5, with D hard to call. The DNA end favors TRBJ2-7, so the J call may be wrong. The CDR3 spans 15 residues. Germline loops: CDR1 LNHDA, CDR2 SQIVND (reference sequence). DNA of the CDR3: TGTGCCAGTAGTACTGCCGGACCCTGGAGCTACGAGCAGTACTTC. As protein: CASSTAGPWSYEQYF.

This chain joins TRBV28 and TRBJ2-1; the match to TRBD2 covers 8 bases. Germline V gene sequence: CDR1 MDHEN, CDR2 SYDVKM. This CDR3 comprises 11 residues. The CDR3 protein is CSSGSLSEQFF. The CDR3 nucleotides read TGTTCGAGCGGGAGTCTGTCTGAGCAGTTCTTC.

The chain employs TRBV11-1 and TRBJ2-1; D is ambiguous. CDR3 length equals 13 residues. Germline values: CDR1 SGHAT, CDR2 FQDESV (reference sequence). V was trimmed by 5 bases and J by 9 bases, leaving 14 bases between them. CDR3 DNA sequence: TGTGCCAGCAGCAAAGAAGGGCGAAGTGAGCAGTTCTTC. Protein sequence: CASSKEGRSEQFF.

The genes are TRBV19 and TRBJ2-1; 12 positions match TRBD2. CDR1 is LNHDA and CDR2 is SQIVND in the germline V gene (reference sequence). The length of the CDR3 is 16 residues. After removal of 8 bases from V and 2 bases from J, the junction contained 7 bases not matched to a gene. CDR3 coding DNA: TGTGCCAGTCGGCCGAGACTAGCGGGAGCCTACAATGAGCAGTTCTTC. Translating gives CASRPRLAGAYNEQFF.

The V gene is TRBV11-1, the J gene TRBJ2-1, with 8 bases identical to TRBD2. Germline loops: CDR1 SGHAT, CDR2 FQDESV (reference sequence). The CDR3 totals 14 residues. V trimming: 3 bases; J trimming: 7 bases; junction bases outside the gene matches: 5. The CDR3 loop is CASSLGTRKNEQFF. DNA of the CDR3: TGTGCCAGCAGCTTGGGGACTAGAAAGAATGAGCAGTTCTTC.

The gene calls are TRBV5-6 and TRBJ2-5; D ambiguous. The length of the CDR3 is 12 residues. The germline V gene has CDR1 SGHDT and CDR2 YYEEEE. V was clipped by 0 bases and J by 5 bases, with 5 bases between them. This chain's CDR3 is CASSLGPETQYF. CDR3 coding DNA: TGTGCCAGCAGCTTGGGGCCGGAGACCCAGTACTTC. Drawing the rest from reference TRBV5-6 and TRBJ2-5, the complete variable domain is DAGVTQSPTHLIKTRGQQVTLRCSPKSGHDTVSWYQQALGQGPQFIFQYYEEEERQRGNFPDRFSGHQFPNYSSELNVNALLLGDSALYLCASSLGPETQYFGPGTRLLVL.

In DNA form, the CDR3 reads TGTGCCAGCAGCACCCAGACAGGGGTTGCTTTCTTT. It specifies CASSTQTGVAFF. V usage is TRBV9 and J usage is TRBJ1-1; 8 bases match TRBD1. V lost 4 bases, J lost 11 bases, and 7 bases stayed unmatched. This CDR3 contains 12 residues. Germline lookup yields CDR1 SGDLS and CDR2 YYNGEE.

The count of this clone is one. The J gene is TRBJ2-2, the V gene TRBV5-1, with D perhaps matching TRBD2 (6 bases). Looked up from germline, CDR1 is SGHRS and CDR2 is YFSETQ. The V end lost 0 bases, the J end lost 2 bases, and 14 bases lay between the germline ends. The CDR3 contains 17 residues. CDR3 coding DNA: TGCGCCAGCAGCTTGGCGGCCTGGACTAAAAACACCGGGGAGCTGTTTTTT. Protein sequence: CASSLAAWTKNTGELFF.

The J gene is TRBJ2-1, the V gene TRBV6-1; TRBD1 is a possible D gene (5 bases). V lost 7 bases to trimming and J lost 6 bases, with 13 bases between them. The CDR3 consists of 13 residues. Germline V lookup: CDR1 MNHNS, CDR2 SASEGT. This chain's CDR3 is CASIARVSNEQFF. For the CDR3, the DNA is TGTGCCAGCATAGCCAGGGTAAGCAATGAGCAGTTCTTC.